These 30 T cell receptor beta chains originate from one sample sequenced in a study of shared clonotypes between healthy human individuals. Naive-designated CD8 cells lacked CD45RO, were positively enriched for CCR7, and omitted terminally differentiated effector memory CD45RA+ cells. The method was immunoSEQ multiplex PCR; TCRdb's version includes in-frame clones alone and lacks a portion of them. The sample gives roughly 2.1 million clones, approximately 94% of which show up once; more than 1.5% is in the top ten. The sample consisted of naive CD8+ T cells from PBMCs. The receptor set was obtained from a man aged 18-30 years in good health. Some clones in this sample may be carry-over from other donors' samples.

J is TRBJ2-7 and V is TRBV4-3; D perhaps matches TRBD2 (6 bases). The CDR3 totals 13 residues. Trimming left V 4 bases short and J 3 bases short, with 10 bases between. Germline loops: CDR1 LGHNA, CDR2 YSLEER. CDR3 amino acids: CASSPGLLYEQYF. CDR3 sequence (DNA): TGCGCCAGCAGCCCGGGACTCCTCTACGAGCAGTACTTC.

The gene calls are TRBV27 and TRBJ2-5; TRBD1 is a possible D gene (6 bases). The end of the DNA is better explained by TRBJ2-7, so the J call may be wrong. The CDR3 covers 12 residues. Germline V gives CDR1 MNHEY, CDR2 SMNVEV (reference sequence). The CDR3 nucleotides read TGTGCCAGCAGTCTTACAGGGACCGAGCAGTACTTC. Protein sequence: CASSLTGTEQYF.

The rearrangement links TRBV7-9 to TRBJ1-1, with unresolved D. V was cut by 1 base and J by 4 bases, with 7 bases left in between. Germline values: CDR1 SEHNR, CDR2 FQNEAQ (reference sequence). This CDR3 is built from 13 residues. CDR3 region: CASSLVWTTEAFF. In DNA form, the CDR3 reads TGTGCCAGCAGCTTAGTATGGACCACTGAAGCTTTCTTT.

This clone was picked up one time. The chain combines TRBV5-1 with TRBJ1-2; the match to TRBD1 covers 7 bases. The CDR3 is made up of 14 amino acids. Germline values: CDR1 SGHRS, CDR2 YFSETQ. V gave up 5 bases and J gave up 6 bases; unmatched junction bases: 10. The CDR3 DNA follows: TGCGCCAGCAGGGGGCTCGGACAGGCGGATGGCTACACCTTC. This translates into CASRGLGQADGYTF.

This chain links TRBV6-5 with TRBJ1-2, with TRBD1 matching 8 bases. The CDR3 is 15 residues long. CDR1 is MNHEY and CDR2 is SVGAGI in the germline V gene. The V segment lost 6 bases and the J segment 8 bases; nucleotides outside the gene matches: 14. CDR3 loop: CASSVDRGQAGGYTF. CDR3 nucleotide sequence: TGTGCCAGCAGCGTAGACCGGGGACAGGCGGGCGGCTACACCTTC.

This rearrangement joins TRBV9 to TRBJ1-5; D not resolved. Germline V gene data show CDR1 as SGDLS and CDR2 as YYNGEE. V was pared by 6 bases and J by 3 bases, with 16 bases between. This CDR3 has 15 amino acids. CDR3: CASNPSGMFNQPQHF. CDR3 nucleotides: TGTGCCAGCAACCCCTCGGGTATGTTCAATCAGCCCCAGCATTTT. Filled out from reference TRBV9 and TRBJ1-5, the complete variable domain reads DSGVTQTPKHLITATGQRVTLRCSPRSGDLSVYWYQQSLDQGLQFLIQYYNGEERAKGNILERFSAQQFPDLHSELNLSSLELGDSALYFCASNPSGMFNQPQHFGDGTRLSIL.

The chain carries TRBV7-9 and TRBJ1-1, with D perhaps matching TRBD1 (6 bases). Trimming pared 3 bases from V and 10 bases from J, leaving 12 bases between. CDR1 and CDR2 (germline): SEHNR, FQNEAQ (reference sequence). The CDR3 covers 12 residues. As DNA, the CDR3 is TGTGCCAGCAGCTTGGGCCAGGGGTCAGCTTTCTTT. It specifies CASSLGQGSAFF.

The rearrangement uses TRBV9 and TRBJ2-7; 7 bases map to TRBD2. From germline, CDR1 is SGDLS and CDR2 YYNGEE. This CDR3 has 15 amino acids. V was pared by 0 bases and J by 4 bases, with 7 bases of the junction left unmatched. CDR3 loop: CASSVASGDPYEQYF. CDR3 sequence (DNA): TGTGCCAGCAGCGTAGCTAGCGGAGACCCGTACGAGCAGTACTTC.

The rearrangement links TRBV10-2 to TRBJ2-1; D not resolved. Germline-derived CDR1 and CDR2 are WSHSY and SAAADI. Trimming took 10 bases from V and 9 from J, leaving 10 bases between them. The CDR3 has 10 amino acids. The CDR3 loop reads CATWSGEQFF. CDR3 in DNA: TGCGCCACCTGGAGTGGTGAGCAGTTCTTC.

The chain combines TRBV7-9 with TRBJ2-7; D may be TRBD2 (6 bases). V lost 6 bases, J lost 0 bases, and 15 bases lay in between. Germline CDR1 is SEHNR and CDR2 is FQNEAQ (reference sequence). The CDR3 is made up of 15 amino acids. CDR3 DNA sequence: TGTGCCAGCAGTTCCTCCGGGGAGGCCTCCTACGAGCAGTACTTC. Translated: CASSSSGEASYEQYF.

The chain employs TRBV25-1 and TRBJ1-1; no clear D gene. Germline V gives CDR1 MGHDK, CDR2 SYGVNS. Trimming pared 6 bases from V and 1 base from J, leaving 12 bases between. This CDR3 contains 14 residues. The CDR3 DNA reads TGTGCCAGCAGCACCCAGGTGGGGAACACTGAAGCTTTCTTT. This codes for CASSTQVGNTEAFF.

This rearrangement joins TRBV11-2 to TRBJ2-1; maybe TRBD1 (5 bases). V lost 6 bases, J lost 8 bases, and 17 bases lay in between. Germline CDR1 and CDR2: SGHAT and FQNNGV. The CDR3 sequence is 14 residues long. CDR3 amino acids: CASSQILQGHEQFF. The CDR3 coding sequence is TGTGCCAGCAGTCAAATTCTCCAGGGCCATGAGCAGTTCTTC.

The chain is built from TRBV19 and TRBJ1-1; D unresolved. The germline CDR1 and CDR2 sequences are LNHDA and SQIVND (reference sequence). V dropped 2 bases and J dropped 3 bases, with 16 bases sitting between them. This CDR3 has 16 amino acids. The DNA for the CDR3 is TGTGCCAGTAGTATATCGGGAATAGGGATGCACACTGAAGCTTTCTTT. It yields the protein CASSISGIGMHTEAFF. The complete variable domain, with remaining parts taken from reference TRBV19 and TRBJ1-1, reads DGGITQSPKYLFRKEGQNVTLSCEQNLNHDAMYWYRQDPGQGLRLIYYSQIVNDFQKGDIAEGYSVSREKKESFPLTVTSAQKNPTAFYLCASSISGIGMHTEAFFGQGTRLTVV.

The V and J genes are TRBV19 and TRBJ2-7; 8 bases line up with TRBD2. From germline, CDR1 is LNHDA and CDR2 SQIVND (reference sequence). Unmatched junction bases numbered 10, after V lost 5 bases and J lost 4 bases. The CDR3 consists of 15 residues. CDR3 coding DNA: TGTGCCAGTAGTGGCTCTAGCGGGCTACCTTACGAGCAGTACTTC. It translates to CASSGSSGLPYEQYF.

V and J are TRBV7-9 and TRBJ2-7; TRBD1 is a possible D gene (5 bases). There are 12 residues in the CDR3. The V gene lost 6 bases and the J gene lost 5 bases, with 11 bases spanning the gap. CDR1 and CDR2 (germline): SEHNR, FQNEAQ (reference sequence). The CDR3 DNA reads as TGTGCCAGCAGTCCAGGGAATAACGAGCAGTACTTC. This codes for CASSPGNNEQYF.

V gene TRBV7-9 combines with J gene TRBJ1-1; no clear D gene. Trimming stripped 3 bases from V and 6 bases from J, with 8 bases between. Germline loops: CDR1 SEHNR, CDR2 FQNEAQ (reference sequence). The CDR3 runs 12 residues. Here the CDR3 DNA reads TGTGCCAGCAGCTTGTTGCCCCCTGAAGCTTTCTTT. The encoded protein is CASSLLPPEAFF.

The J gene is TRBJ1-2, the V gene TRBV19; 7 positions match TRBD1. This CDR3 comprises 14 residues. Germline V lookup: CDR1 LNHDA, CDR2 SQIVND (reference sequence). V shed 6 bases, J shed 2 bases, and the junction held 6 bases outside the gene matches. The CDR3 nucleotides are TGTGCCAGTAGAGCGACAGGGTCGAACTATGGCTACACCTTC. As protein: CASRATGSNYGYTF.

The chain carries TRBV9 and TRBJ2-1; D gene uncertain. CDR3 length: 15 residues. Germline V gene sequence: CDR1 SGDLS, CDR2 YYNGEE. V was clipped by 0 bases and J by 5 bases, with 12 bases between them. The CDR3 region is CASSVGGSRNNEQFF. As DNA, the CDR3 is TGTGCCAGCAGCGTAGGTGGATCGCGGAACAATGAGCAGTTCTTC.

V usage is TRBV30 and J usage is TRBJ2-7; TRBD2 is a possible D gene (6 bases). The germline CDR1 and CDR2 sequences are GTSNPN and SVGIG (reference sequence). The ends were cut back, 0 bases at V and 5 bases at J, with 11 bases in the middle. This CDR3 spans 13 amino acids. DNA for the CDR3: TGTGCCTGGAGTGTAACTAGCCGCCACGAGCAGTACTTC. Its translation is CAWSVTSRHEQYF. Full variable domain (outside the CDR3, taken from reference TRBV30 and TRBJ2-7): SQTIHQWPATLVQPVGSPLSLECTVEGTSNPNLYWYRQAAGRGLQLLFYSVGIGQISSEVPQNLSASRPQDRQFILSSKKLLLSDSGFYLCAWSVTSRHEQYFGPGTRLTVT.

The count of this clone is one. The chain joins TRBV6-1 to TRBJ1-4, with 7 bases aligning to TRBD1. This CDR3 contains 15 residues. CDR1 and CDR2 from the germline V gene are MNHNS and SASEGT. V trimming: 3 bases; J trimming: 5 bases; junction bases outside the gene matches: 6. CDR3 region: CASSDSGTANEKLFF. CDR3 nucleotides: TGTGCCAGCAGTGACTCCGGGACAGCAAATGAAAAACTGTTTTTT.

The chain has TRBV9 and TRBJ2-3; D may correspond to TRBD1 or TRBD2 (5 bases each). The CDR3 extends over 16 amino acids. Trimming left V 0 bases short and J 2 bases short, with 13 bases between. Germline-derived CDR1 and CDR2 are SGDLS and YYNGEE. The CDR3 region has the DNA TGTGCCAGCAGCGTAGTAATTGGGGGAGCCACAGATACGCAGTATTTT. This gives the protein CASSVVIGGATDTQYF.

J is TRBJ1-2 and V is TRBV7-9, with D hard to call. Trimming shortened V by 3 bases and J by 2 bases, and 13 bases separated the two germline ends. CDR1 and CDR2 from the germline V gene are SEHNR and FQNEAQ (reference sequence). The CDR3 is made up of 15 amino acids. The CDR3 protein is CASSLFYPGNYGYTF. The CDR3 coding sequence is TGTGCCAGCAGCTTGTTTTATCCGGGAAACTATGGCTACACCTTC.

The J gene is TRBJ1-3, the V gene TRBV21-1; the D call in the table, TRBD1, was not verified against the DNA. TRBV21-1 is a recognized pseudogene. The CDR3 has 16 amino acids. The CDR3 bases are TGTGCCAGCAGCCCTCGGGTGGGGCCCTCTGGAAACACCATATATTTT. Protein: CASSPRVGPSGNTIYF.

V usage is TRBV25-1 and J usage is TRBJ2-2; 13 bases fit TRBD2. Trimming removed 1 base from V and 6 bases from J; junction bases left unmatched: 8. CDR3 size: 18 residues. Germline V lookup: CDR1 MGHDK, CDR2 SYGVNS. The CDR3 DNA sequence: TGTGCCAGCAGTGAATTTCGGACTAGCGGGAGAATCTCCGGGGAGCTGTTTTTT. Translated, it gives CASSEFRTSGRISGELFF.

The chain employs TRBV4-1 and TRBJ2-7; 9 nucleotides match TRBD1. Unmatched junction bases numbered 5, after V lost 5 bases and J lost 0 bases. This CDR3 is built from 15 residues. CDR1 and CDR2 from the germline V gene are MGHRA and YSYEKL. In nucleotides, the CDR3 is TGCGCCAGCAGCATCCCGGGACAGGGCTCCTACGAGCAGTACTTC. Protein product: CASSIPGQGSYEQYF.

Only a few counts were recorded for this clone. The J gene is TRBJ1-1, the V gene TRBV29-1, with D uncertain. Germline V gene data show CDR1 as SQVTM and CDR2 as ANQGSEA. The CDR3 spans 12 residues. Trimming removed 6 bases at V and 5 bases at J, with 13 bases between. Here the CDR3 reads CSVTDLRTEAFF. Here the CDR3 DNA reads TGCAGCGTGACGGACCTACGGACTGAAGCTTTCTTT.

V and J are TRBV10-3 and TRBJ2-7; D uncertain. V lost 4 bases, J lost 0 bases, and 7 bases lay in between. Germline loops: CDR1 ENHRY, CDR2 SYGVKD. CDR3 size: 13 residues. The CDR3 region is CAISVGISYEQYF. Here the CDR3 DNA reads TGTGCCATCAGTGTGGGGATCTCCTACGAGCAGTACTTC.

The genes are TRBV7-2 and TRBJ2-7; either TRBD1 or TRBD2 may fit D (5 bases each). The germline V gene encodes CDR1 SGHTA and CDR2 FQGNSA. Trimming left V 0 bases short and J 2 bases short, with 11 bases between. The CDR3 sequence is 15 residues long. CDR3 coding DNA: TGTGCCAGCAGCTTAGCCCGGGGCCCTGCCTACGAGCAGTACTTC. Its translation is CASSLARGPAYEQYF.

This chain uses TRBV28 with TRBJ2-2; 12 bases are a match to TRBD2. Germline V gene lookup returns CDR1 MDHEN and CDR2 SYDVKM. This CDR3 has 16 amino acids. Trimming removed 2 bases from V and 7 bases from J; junction bases left unmatched: 5. CDR3 protein: CASSLGLAGSGGELFF. CDR3 DNA: TGTGCCAGCAGTTTAGGACTAGCGGGATCCGGCGGGGAGCTGTTTTTT.

The V gene is TRBV7-6, the J gene TRBJ2-3, with D perhaps assigned TRBD1 or TRBD2 (5 bases each). The CDR3 is 16 amino acids. CDR1 and CDR2 from the germline V gene are SGHVS and FNYEAQ. The V gene lost 5 bases and the J gene lost 6 bases, with 21 bases spanning the gap. CDR3 residues: CASSQLRDPVRDTQYF. The CDR3 nucleotides read TGTGCCAGCAGCCAACTCCGGGACCCCGTGAGGGATACGCAGTATTTT.